The 30 T cell receptor beta chains presented below share a single source sample, sequenced in a study of siplizumab effects on memory and regulatory T cells. Method: immunoSEQ multiplex PCR; TCRdb's copy keeps in-frame clones and lacks some. The table has some 96,000 clones, 80% to 95% seen once; the top ten hold 0.14% to 0.15%. Sequencing input: CD4+ T cells sorted from blood. The receptors come from a human donor in good health.

V gene TRBV5-4 combines with J gene TRBJ1-2; a possible D gene is TRBD1 (5 bases). Germline CDR1 and CDR2: SGHNT and YYREEE (reference sequence). V shed 2 bases and J shed 6 bases, with 11 bases lying between them. The CDR3 is made up of 13 amino acids. For the CDR3, the DNA is TGTGCCAGCAGCTTCTTACTCAGGGATGGCTACACCTTC. It yields the protein CASSFLLRDGYTF.

This rearrangement joins TRBV6-5 to TRBJ1-2; D remains unclear. From germline, CDR1 is MNHEY and CDR2 SVGAGI. Deletions cut 2 bases from V and 2 bases from J, with 6 bases between. This CDR3 comprises 13 residues. This chain's CDR3 is CASSYDGNYGYTF. The CDR3, as DNA: TGTGCCAGCAGTTACGATGGAAACTATGGCTACACCTTC.

The CDR3: CASQTGYRLNTEAFF. CDR3 nucleotides: TGTGCCAGCCAGACAGGCTATCGACTGAACACTGAAGCTTTCTTT. This rearrangement joins TRBV28 to TRBJ1-1; the D gene is possibly TRBD1 (6 bases). This CDR3 is 15 amino acids long. Trimming removed 8 bases at V and 0 bases at J, with 16 bases between. The germline gives CDR1 MDHEN, CDR2 SYDVKM. The complete variable domain, with remaining parts taken from reference TRBV28 and TRBJ1-1, reads DVKVTQSSRYLVKRTGEKVFLECVQDMDHENMFWYRQDPGLGLRLIYFSYDVKMKEKGDIPEGYSVSREKKERFSLILESASTNQTSMYLCASQTGYRLNTEAFFGQGTRLTVV.

The J gene is TRBJ2-2, the V gene TRBV4-2; TRBD2 aligns across 7 bases. Germline assignment: CDR1 LGHNA and CDR2 YNFKEQ. This CDR3 has 15 amino acids. With V trimmed by 3 bases and J by 5 bases, 6 bases remained unmatched. The CDR3: CASSQAGGGTGELFF. The CDR3 DNA reads as TGTGCCAGCAGCCAGGCCGGGGGAGGGACCGGGGAGCTGTTTTTT.

Concerning this clone itself: A single base separates this from a much larger clone, so it may be a read error. This sample includes further DNA sequences coding for the same CDR3. This chain joins TRBV6-5 and TRBJ2-1, with D perhaps matching TRBD2 (6 bases). The CDR3 totals 12 residues. Germline loops: CDR1 MNHEY, CDR2 SVGAGI. V was clipped by 0 bases and J by 9 bases, with 6 bases between them. Here the CDR3 reads CASSYSGGEQFF. The CDR3 coding sequence is TGTGCCAGCAGTTACTCGGGGGGTGAGCAGTTCTTC.

The chain uses TRBV19 and TRBJ1-1; 7 bases are a match to TRBD1. The CDR3 length is 13 residues. Losses at the gene ends were 9 bases for V and 4 bases for J; bases not matched to a gene: 8. CDR1 LNHDA and CDR2 SQIVND come from the germline V gene (reference sequence). The CDR3 protein is CASHRGYGTEAFF. The CDR3 DNA sequence: TGTGCCAGCCACAGGGGTTATGGCACTGAAGCTTTCTTT. The complete variable domain, with remaining parts taken from reference TRBV19 and TRBJ1-1, reads DGGITQSPKYLFRKEGQNVTLSCEQNLNHDAMYWYRQDPGQGLRLIYYSQIVNDFQKGDIAEGYSVSREKKESFPLTVTSAQKNPTAFYLCASHRGYGTEAFFGQGTRLTVV.

V and J are TRBV9 and TRBJ2-2; no clear D gene. There are 12 residues in the CDR3. The germline V gene has CDR1 SGDLS and CDR2 YYNGEE. Trimming took off 7 bases at V and 5 bases at J, with 9 bases between the two ends. Here the CDR3 reads CASQLGTGELFF. The DNA of the CDR3 is TGTGCCAGCCAATTAGGAACCGGGGAGCTGTTTTTT.

The DNA for the CDR3 is TGTGCCAGCAGCCTAAGGACTAGCGGAGACAATGAGCAGTTCTTC. The encoded protein is CASSLRTSGDNEQFF. The chain couples TRBV6-5 to TRBJ2-1; 10 nucleotides agree with TRBD2. J lost 5 bases, V lost 6 bases, and 7 bases had no gene match. The germline V gene has CDR1 MNHEY and CDR2 SVGAGI. CDR3 length: 15 amino acids.

The chain has TRBV5-6 and TRBJ1-2; 8 positions agree with TRBD1. The CDR3 runs 14 residues. V shed 6 bases, J shed 2 bases, and the junction held 6 bases outside the gene matches. Looked up from germline, CDR1 is SGHDT and CDR2 is YYEEEE. This CDR3 reads CASTPGQGNYGYTF. Here the CDR3 DNA reads TGTGCCAGCACGCCAGGACAGGGAAACTATGGCTACACCTTC.

This clone was counted once. The V call is TRBV14, the J call TRBJ2-7; TRBD1 matches 7 bases. The V and J ends lost 2 bases and 3 bases, in that order; junction bases with no gene match: 4. CDR3 length equals 14 residues. Germline V gene data show CDR1 as SGHDN and CDR2 as FVKESK. In DNA, the CDR3 is TGTGCCAGCAGCCAACTGGGACAGAGCTACGAGCAGTACTTC. Encoded protein: CASSQLGQSYEQYF.

This CDR3 is CASSLLGGALDTEAFF. For the CDR3, the DNA is TGCGCCAGCAGCTTGTTGGGTGGGGCGCTGGACACTGAAGCTTTCTTT. J is TRBJ1-1 and V is TRBV5-1; a possible D gene is TRBD1 (5 bases). The CDR3 has 16 residues. CDR1 and CDR2 (germline): SGHRS, YFSETQ. Trimming removed 1 base from V and 3 bases from J, with 16 bases in between.

The V gene is TRBV28, the J gene TRBJ2-1; D could derive from TRBD1 or TRBD2 (6 bases each). The CDR3 covers 16 residues. The V and J ends lost 7 bases and 0 bases respectively, with 16 bases between them. Germline CDR1 and CDR2: MDHEN and SYDVKM. The CDR3 sequence is CASIPPGGFSYNEQFF. The DNA of the CDR3 is TGTGCCAGCATTCCCCCCGGGGGCTTCTCCTACAATGAGCAGTTCTTC. Looking up the rest from reference TRBV28 and TRBJ2-1 gives the full variable domain: DVKVTQSSRYLVKRTGEKVFLECVQDMDHENMFWYRQDPGLGLRLIYFSYDVKMKEKGDIPEGYSVSREKKERFSLILESASTNQTSMYLCASIPPGGFSYNEQFFGPGTRLTVL.

The V gene is TRBV12-5, the J gene TRBJ1-2; no reliable D call. The CDR3 spans 13 residues. V lost 1 base to trimming and J lost 8 bases, with 11 bases between them. Germline CDR1 and CDR2: LGHNT and FRNRAP. The CDR3 is CASGLEVPGGYTF. CDR3 in DNA: TGTGCTAGTGGTTTGGAGGTTCCTGGCGGCTACACCTTC.

CDR3 protein: CASSLPSQGHSNQPQHF. In DNA, the CDR3 is TGTGCCAGCAGTCTACCCTCACAGGGGCATAGCAATCAGCCCCAGCATTTT. V and J are TRBV28 and TRBJ1-5, with 7 positions matching TRBD1. Germline loops: CDR1 MDHEN, CDR2 SYDVKM. Trimming removed 5 bases from V and 0 bases from J; junction bases left unmatched: 10. The CDR3 spans 17 residues.

The chain carries TRBV5-1 and TRBJ2-5; 12 nucleotides line up with TRBD2. With V trimmed by 2 bases and J by 5 bases, 10 bases remained unmatched. The CDR3 length is 17 residues. CDR1 is SGHRS and CDR2 is YFSETQ in the germline V gene. Written as DNA, the CDR3 is TGCGCCAGCAGCTTTACCCCTAGCGGGGGGGAGTGGGAGACCCAGTACTTC. This codes for CASSFTPSGGEWETQYF.

V and J are TRBV5-6 and TRBJ1-6; no firm D call. The CDR3 is 16 residues long. The V gene lost 3 bases and the J gene lost 8 bases, with 18 bases spanning the gap. In germline, CDR1 is SGHDT, CDR2 YYEEEE. The CDR3 sequence is CASSSEMGSSDSPLHF. CDR3 nucleotides: TGTGCCAGCAGCTCGGAGATGGGCAGTTCAGATTCACCCCTCCACTTT.

This clone was seen just once. V is TRBV28 and J is TRBJ2-1; 9 bases match TRBD2. This CDR3 comprises 16 residues. The germline CDR1 and CDR2 sequences are MDHEN and SYDVKM. V lost 5 bases to trimming and J lost 0 bases; unmatched junction nucleotides: 5. CDR3 coding DNA: TGTGCCAGCAGTAACCTAGCGGGGAGCTCCTACAATGAGCAGTTCTTC. Translation gives CASSNLAGSSYNEQFF.

The CDR3 DNA reads TGTGCCAGCAGCAACAGGGACTCCTACGAGCAGTACTTC. This translates into CASSNRDSYEQYF. The chain recombines TRBV7-2 with TRBJ2-7; D may be TRBD1 (6 bases). The CDR3 has 13 amino acids. V lost 5 bases to trimming and J lost 0 bases, with 8 bases between them. CDR1 is SGHTA and CDR2 is FQGNSA in the germline V gene.

The chain carries TRBV15 and TRBJ2-1; perhaps TRBD1 as D (5 bases). The CDR3 contains 13 residues. V lost 2 bases and J 4 bases, leaving 6 bases between the germline ends. Germline CDR1 is LNHNV and CDR2 is YYDKDF (reference sequence). The CDR3 DNA is TGTGCCACCAGCAGACAGGGTTACAATGAGCAGTTCTTC. It specifies CATSRQGYNEQFF.

The chain employs TRBV5-1 and TRBJ1-5; D is ambiguous. This CDR3 is 17 amino acids long. V was cut by 0 bases and J by 3 bases, with 16 bases left in between. Germline lookup yields CDR1 SGHRS and CDR2 YFSETQ. This CDR3 reads CASSLAPGPPNNQPQHF. CDR3 in DNA: TGCGCCAGCAGCTTGGCACCGGGCCCGCCAAACAATCAGCCCCAGCATTTT.

The rearrangement links TRBV27 to TRBJ1-2, with D possibly TRBD1 on 5 matching bases. The CDR3 sequence is 14 residues long. Germline CDR1 MNHEY, CDR2 SMNVEV (reference sequence). Trimming shortened V by 6 bases and J by 8 bases, and 19 bases separated the two germline ends. The CDR3 spells CASSLGERREGYTF. In DNA form, the CDR3 reads TGTGCCAGCAGCCTGGGGGAACGCAGGGAGGGCTACACCTTC.

The J gene is TRBJ1-1, the V gene TRBV21-1. TRBV21-1 is a listed pseudogene. CDR3 length equals 14 residues. The CDR3 DNA sequence: TGTGCCAGCAGCAAAAGGACGTCCGGGACTGAAGCTTTCTTT. Encoded protein: CASSKRTSGTEAFF.

This clone was detected only once. The rearrangement uses TRBV6-5 and TRBJ2-7; no definite D call. V was clipped by 5 bases and J by 0 bases, with 5 bases between them. The CDR3 contains 12 residues. CDR1 and CDR2 from the germline V gene are MNHEY and SVGAGI. The CDR3 sequence: CASSTPSYEQYF. CDR3 nucleotide sequence: TGTGCCAGCAGTACCCCCTCCTACGAGCAGTACTTC.

The chain links TRBV27 to TRBJ1-2; D remains unclear. Trimming left V 6 bases short and J 4 bases short, with 9 bases between. This CDR3 is 12 amino acids long. CDR1 and CDR2 from the germline V gene are MNHEY and SMNVEV (reference sequence). The CDR3 sequence is CASSDGPYGYTF. Written as DNA, the CDR3 is TGTGCCAGCAGCGACGGCCCCTATGGCTACACCTTC.

This sequence joins TRBV20-1 and TRBJ2-7; 8 positions agree with TRBD1. Germline V gene sequence: CDR1 DFQATT, CDR2 SNEGSKA (reference sequence). The CDR3 totals 11 residues. V lost 7 bases and J lost 6; bases outside the gene matches: 5. The CDR3 sequence: CSVAGTGEQYF. CDR3 bases: TGCAGTGTTGCTGGGACAGGCGAGCAGTACTTC.

The chain employs TRBV11-1 and TRBJ2-3; the D gene is possibly TRBD1 (6 bases). V dropped 0 bases and J dropped 5 bases, with 9 bases sitting between them. There are 14 residues in the CDR3. Germline CDR1 SGHAT, CDR2 FQDESV (reference sequence). CDR3 DNA sequence: TGTGCCAGCAGCTTAGCCCCCAGGGGAGATACGCAGTATTTT. This gives the protein CASSLAPRGDTQYF.

The CDR3 region has the DNA TGTGCCAGCAGCCAACCGGACAGGGGCTCTGTCTACGAGCAGTACTTC. Protein product: CASSQPDRGSVYEQYF. The rearrangement uses TRBV7-9 and TRBJ2-7, with TRBD1 matching 9 bases. Per the germline V gene, CDR1 is SEHNR and CDR2 is FQNEAQ (reference sequence). The CDR3 spans 16 residues. V shed 5 bases and J 3 bases; nucleotides not matched to a gene: 11.

V usage is TRBV6-4 and J usage is TRBJ1-1; the match to TRBD1 covers 7 bases. CDR3 length: 13 amino acids. The V gene end was trimmed by 4 bases and the J gene end by 7 bases; junction bases not matched to a gene: 6. Germline CDR1 and CDR2: MRHNA and SNTAGT. CDR3 sequence: CASSVNRDSEAFF. In DNA, the CDR3 is TGTGCCAGCAGTGTCAACCGGGACAGTGAAGCTTTCTTT.

The chain uses TRBV20-1 and TRBJ2-1; no definite D call. The length of the CDR3 is 10 residues. Trimming stripped 4 bases from V and 3 bases from J, with 1 base between. Looked up from germline, CDR1 is DFQATT and CDR2 is SNEGSKA (reference sequence). In DNA, the CDR3 is TGCAGTGCTAACTACAATGAGCAGTTCTTC. Protein sequence: CSANYNEQFF.

The rearrangement links TRBV29-1 to TRBJ2-2; TRBD2 might be the D (6 bases). The germline gives CDR1 SQVTM, CDR2 ANQGSEA. The CDR3 runs 12 residues. Trimming shortened V by 3 bases and J by 7 bases, and 9 bases separated the two germline ends. CDR3 region: CSVESEGGELFF. For the CDR3, the DNA is TGCAGCGTTGAGTCGGAGGGCGGGGAGCTGTTTTTT.